Presented here are 22 T cell receptor beta chains from one specimen sequenced in a study of cytomegalovirus exposure and HLA in healthy donors. PCR used 60 Vbeta primers and 13 Jbeta primers. Libraries were prepared by immunoSEQ multiplex PCR; TCRdb keeps only in-frame clonotypes and omits some of them. Counted here are under 150,000 clones, about 70% occurring once; the ten biggest clones make up around 2%. The sample comprised PBMCs. Receptor source: a woman aged 40 to 49 in good health and CMV-seronegative.

In DNA, the CDR3 is TGTGCCAGCAGCTTTACAGGGGTCTACACTGAAGCTTTCTTT. This encodes CASSFTGVYTEAFF. This chain uses TRBV7-9 with TRBJ1-1; 7 positions match TRBD1. From germline, CDR1 is SEHNR and CDR2 FQNEAQ (reference sequence). V was pared by 3 bases and J by 3 bases, with 4 bases of the junction left unmatched. The CDR3 covers 14 residues.

This clone was counted a few times. V and J are TRBV9 and TRBJ1-2; 8 bases are a match to TRBD1. Per the germline V gene, CDR1 is SGDLS and CDR2 is YYNGEE. J gave up 7 bases and V 2 bases, and 7 bases lay outside the gene matches. The CDR3 consists of 14 residues. The CDR3 here is CASSVGQGGGGYTF. The CDR3 DNA is TGTGCCAGCAGCGTCGGACAGGGAGGCGGTGGCTACACCTTC.

The genes are TRBV11-2 and TRBJ2-1; tentatively, D is TRBD1 (5 bases). CDR1 is SGHAT and CDR2 is FQNNGV in the germline V gene. The CDR3 contains 14 residues. The V gene lost 2 bases and the J gene lost 6 bases, with 11 bases spanning the gap. CDR3 sequence (DNA): TGTGCCAGCAGCTTACTGGCCAGGGCCAATGAGCAGTTCTTC. Its protein is CASSLLARANEQFF.

This clone was detected only a few times. The chain uses TRBV19 and TRBJ1-2, with 9 bases identical to TRBD1. The CDR3 has 15 residues. CDR1 and CDR2 from the germline V gene are LNHDA and SQIVND (reference sequence). Trimming took 10 bases from V and 4 from J; bases not matched to a gene: 13. CDR3 region: CATLIRDRAIYGYTF. The CDR3 nucleotides are TGTGCCACTCTAATCCGGGACAGGGCTATCTATGGCTACACCTTC.

This clone has a single count. The chain recombines TRBV4-1 with TRBJ1-6; D is possibly TRBD1 (6 bases). V was clipped by 4 bases and J by 7 bases, with 17 bases between them. CDR3 length: 16 residues. Germline loops: CDR1 MGHRA, CDR2 YSYEKL. CDR3 DNA: TGCGCCAGCAGCCTGGACACCACCCAGGGGAATTCACCCCTCCACTTT. Translation gives CASSLDTTQGNSPLHF.

The rearrangement joins TRBV5-1 to TRBJ1-1; perhaps TRBD1 as D (5 bases). Per germline, CDR1 SGHRS and CDR2 YFSETQ. There are 17 residues in the CDR3. Trimming removed 0 bases at V and 1 base at J, with 16 bases between. The CDR3 sequence is CASSLGGSGTSNTEAFF. DNA for the CDR3: TGCGCCAGCAGCTTGGGAGGGTCCGGGACTTCGAACACTGAAGCTTTCTTT.

This chain links TRBV5-4 with TRBJ1-1; D is perhaps TRBD1 (5 bases). Looked up from germline, CDR1 is SGHNT and CDR2 is YYREEE (reference sequence). Trimming shortened V by 0 bases and J by 1 base, and 7 bases separated the two germline ends. CDR3 length: 14 residues. The CDR3 here is CASSLGQPNTEAFF. CDR3 DNA: TGTGCCAGCAGCTTGGGACAGCCGAACACTGAAGCTTTCTTT.

V and J are TRBV18 and TRBJ2-3; a possible D gene is TRBD2 (6 bases). Trimming removed 3 bases from V and 1 base from J, with 17 bases in between. Germline V gene data show CDR1 as KGHSH and CDR2 as LQKENI. CDR3 length: 17 amino acids. As DNA, the CDR3 is TGTGCCAGCTCACCGCTAAATTGGCGGGGTGGCACAGATACGCAGTATTTT. Translating gives CASSPLNWRGGTDTQYF.

With regard to this clone: One junction end disagrees with the germline gene, perhaps due to a read error. The rearrangement uses TRBV7-9 and TRBJ2-2; 10 positions agree with TRBD1. From germline, CDR1 is SEHNR and CDR2 FQNEAQ (reference sequence). CDR3 length: 15 amino acids. The CDR3 DNA is TGTTCCAGCAGCACCAAGGGGACAGGGGCCGGGGAGCTGTTTTTT. Protein: CSSSTKGTGAGELFF.

The chain links TRBV5-1 to TRBJ2-2; TRBD1 aligns across 7 bases. CDR3 length: 18 amino acids. Germline V lookup: CDR1 SGHRS, CDR2 YFSETQ. Trimming at V came to 0 bases and at J to 5 bases, leaving 13 bases not matched to a gene. The CDR3 reads CASSLEGVGGPLTGELFF. For the CDR3, the DNA is TGCGCCAGCAGCTTGGAGGGGGTAGGGGGCCCTCTGACCGGGGAGCTGTTTTTT.

The chain uses TRBV28 and TRBJ2-1, with TRBD1 matching 8 bases. Germline CDR1 is MDHEN and CDR2 is SYDVKM. This CDR3 is built from 22 residues. J was trimmed by 0 bases and V by 2 bases; bases with no gene match: 21. The CDR3 DNA follows: TGTGCCAGCAGTTTACCAGGGGGCTCGACATCCCTGGTCTCGAGCTCCTACAATGAGCAGTTCTTC. This gives the protein CASSLPGGSTSLVSSSYNEQFF.

This sequence joins TRBV27 and TRBJ2-2, with 11 bases that match TRBD1. The V and J ends lost 2 bases and 7 bases, in that order; junction bases with no gene match: 12. The CDR3 is 18 amino acids. Germline CDR1 is MNHEY and CDR2 is SMNVEV (reference sequence). The chain's CDR3 is CASSLPPSRTGGHGELFF. CDR3 coding DNA: TGTGCCAGCAGTTTACCCCCTTCAAGGACAGGGGGCCACGGGGAGCTGTTTTTT.

The chain joins TRBV2 to TRBJ2-2; TRBD1 matches 7 bases. With V trimmed by 9 bases and J by 4 bases, 11 bases remained unmatched. This CDR3 is built from 15 residues. From germline, CDR1 is SNHLY and CDR2 FYNNEI. The CDR3 DNA follows: TGTGCCAGTATTGACAGGGTCGGAATCACCGGGGAGCTGTTTTTT. Protein: CASIDRVGITGELFF.

As regards this clone: At one end, the junction sequence differs from germline, possibly due to a read error. This chain joins TRBV7-9 and TRBJ1-4; perhaps TRBD1 as D (6 bases). There are 16 residues in the CDR3. Germline CDR1 and CDR2: SEHNR and FQNEAQ (reference sequence). CDR3 sequence: CSSSSKTGKDYEKLFF. As DNA, the CDR3 is TGTTCCAGCAGCTCGAAAACAGGGAAGGATTATGAAAAACTGTTTTTT.

This clone came up a few times. The gene calls are TRBV19 and TRBJ1-4, with a tentative D call TRBD1 (6 bases). CDR1 is LNHDA, CDR2 SQIVND, per germline (reference sequence). The CDR3 sequence is 13 residues long. The germline V and J ends were trimmed by 10 bases and 4 bases, with 13 bases remaining between them. The CDR3 here is CATFDRFNEKLFF. CDR3 bases: TGTGCCACCTTCGACAGGTTTAATGAAAAACTGTTTTTT. Combining the CDR3 with reference TRBV19 and TRBJ1-4 gives the whole variable domain DGGITQSPKYLFRKEGQNVTLSCEQNLNHDAMYWYRQDPGQGLRLIYYSQIVNDFQKGDIAEGYSVSREKKESFPLTVTSAQKNPTAFYLCATFDRFNEKLFFGSGTQLSVL.

The chain combines TRBV5-1 with TRBJ1-2; 8 positions match TRBD1. V dropped 0 bases and J dropped 4; count of bases not matched to a gene: 8. Germline V lookup: CDR1 SGHRS, CDR2 YFSETQ. CDR3 size: 16 residues. CDR3 bases: TGCGCCAGCAGCTTGGGTCCCGGGACAGGATTCTATGGCTACACCTTC. Protein sequence: CASSLGPGTGFYGYTF.

The chain is built from TRBV2 and TRBJ2-1; possible D gene TRBD2, 6 bases. Germline CDR1 reads SNHLY; CDR2 reads FYNNEI. The CDR3 contains 14 residues. V was pared by 6 bases and J by 2 bases, with 11 bases between. CDR3 loop: CASRTGTAYNEQFF. The CDR3 nucleotides are TGTGCCAGCAGAACCGGGACTGCCTACAATGAGCAGTTCTTC.

The chain is built from TRBV19 and TRBJ2-7; no definite D call. There are 11 residues in the CDR3. Per germline, CDR1 LNHDA and CDR2 SQIVND (reference sequence). Trimming took off 5 bases at V and 3 bases at J, with 5 bases between the two ends. CDR3 sequence: CASSFRYEQYF. The CDR3 DNA follows: TGTGCCAGTAGTTTCCGCTACGAGCAGTACTTC.

This chain uses TRBV27 with TRBJ1-5, with D possibly TRBD1 on 5 matching bases. The germline V gene encodes CDR1 MNHEY and CDR2 SMNVEV (reference sequence). V was trimmed by 5 bases and J by 0 bases, leaving 11 bases between them. This CDR3 region has 15 residues. The CDR3 bases are TGTGCCAGCAGTAGGTCAGGGTATAGCAATCAGCCCCAGCATTTT. Translation gives CASSRSGYSNQPQHF.

The V and J genes are TRBV2 and TRBJ2-7; 7 positions match TRBD1. Trimming at V came to 6 bases and at J to 4 bases, leaving 6 bases not matched to a gene. Germline CDR1 reads SNHLY; CDR2 reads FYNNEI. The CDR3 is 13 amino acids. The CDR3 DNA reads TGTGCCAGCAGACAGGGGCCCCTGTACGAGCAGTACTTC. The encoded protein is CASRQGPLYEQYF.

The chain links TRBV5-1 to TRBJ2-3; TRBD2 matches at 10 bases. J lost 2 bases, V lost 2 bases, and 2 bases had no gene match. The germline CDR1 and CDR2 sequences are SGHRS and YFSETQ. This CDR3 has 15 residues. The CDR3 DNA follows: TGCGCCAGCAGCTTTAGCGGGGGGAACACAGATACGCAGTATTTT. Protein sequence: CASSFSGGNTDTQYF.

The chain joins TRBV28 to TRBJ2-3; 7 bases align to TRBD1. Germline CDR1 MDHEN, CDR2 SYDVKM. The junction had 3 bases not matched to a gene; V was cut back by 5 bases and J by 1 base. This CDR3 is 14 amino acids long. The CDR3 DNA reads TGTGCCAGCAGTCTTGGACAGGGCACAGATACGCAGTATTTT. It translates to CASSLGQGTDTQYF. Full variable domain (rest looked up from reference TRBV28 and TRBJ2-3): DVKVTQSSRYLVKRTGEKVFLECVQDMDHENMFWYRQDPGLGLRLIYFSYDVKMKEKGDIPEGYSVSREKKERFSLILESASTNQTSMYLCASSLGQGTDTQYFGPGTRLTVL.